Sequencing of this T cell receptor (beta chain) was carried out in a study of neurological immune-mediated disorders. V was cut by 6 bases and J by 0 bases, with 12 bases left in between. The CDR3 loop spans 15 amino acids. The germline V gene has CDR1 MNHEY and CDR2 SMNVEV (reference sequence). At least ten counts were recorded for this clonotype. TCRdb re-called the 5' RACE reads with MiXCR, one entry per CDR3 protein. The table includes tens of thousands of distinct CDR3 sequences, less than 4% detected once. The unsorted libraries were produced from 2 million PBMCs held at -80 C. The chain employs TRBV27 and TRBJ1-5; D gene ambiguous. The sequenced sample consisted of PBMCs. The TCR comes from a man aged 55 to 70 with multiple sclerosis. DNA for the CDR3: TGTGCCAGCAGGGGAGGGAGTGGTAGCAATCAGCCCCAGCATTTT. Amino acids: CASRGGSGSNQPQHF.